This is a list of T cell receptor beta chains from one sample in a study of blood T cell repertoires in COVID-19. Sequencing used immunoSEQ multiplex PCR; TCRdb keeps in-frame clones, though not all of them. The table lists 200,000 to 250,000 clones, around 86% of them singletons, with approximately 2.1% in the top ten. The sample consisted of PBMCs or T cells enriched from blood (not recorded which). The origin of the receptors is a woman between 50 and 59 years old who had recovered from COVID-19. The CDR3 runs from the conserved cysteine through the conserved F or W. The order of the fields is J gene, V gene, CDR3 protein.

j_gene: TRBJ2-7
v_gene: TRBV7-6
CDR3aa: CASSSPGQGSYEQYF

j_gene: TRBJ1-1
v_gene: TRBV19
CDR3aa: CASSAWTGGRAEAFF

j_gene: TRBJ1-3
v_gene: TRBV5-4
CDR3aa: CASSRQSHSGNTIYF

j_gene: TRBJ2-1
v_gene: TRBV30
CDR3aa: CAWSDTGTSGGNEQFF

j_gene: TRBJ1-5
v_gene: TRBV7-2
CDR3aa: CASSPRQGAQPQHF

j_gene: TRBJ1-5
v_gene: TRBV7-2
CDR3aa: CASSRQANSNQPQHF

j_gene: TRBJ1-5
v_gene: TRBV19
CDR3aa: CASSIDLETGFYQPQHF

j_gene: TRBJ2-7
v_gene: TRBV4-1
CDR3aa: CASSPRTGDSYEQYF

j_gene: TRBJ2-2
v_gene: TRBV5-1
CDR3aa: CASSLQGSTGELFF

j_gene: TRBJ1-5
v_gene: TRBV6-4
CDR3aa: CASGAGANQPQHF

j_gene: TRBJ2-1
v_gene: TRBV7-8
CDR3aa: CASSFGQPEFDEQFF